The T cell receptor beta chain under discussion was sequenced for a study of blood T cell repertoires in COVID-19. The wider study: COVID-19 samples from acute and convalescent phases originated in the United States, Italy and Spain.

Trimming stripped 4 bases from V and 5 bases from J, with 13 bases between. The CDR3 extends over 15 amino acids. Germline V gene data show CDR1 as KGHDR and CDR2 as SFDVKD. Seattle participants joined during active infection and were tracked over time. Sequencing used immunoSEQ multiplex PCR; TCRdb keeps in-frame clones, though not all of them. This table holds around 190,000 clones, roughly 76% found once. This sequence was found in a woman in her thirties or forties with COVID-19, enrolled during active disease. This chain uses TRBV24-1 with TRBJ2-2; D possibly corresponds to TRBD2 (5 bases). The material sequenced was peripheral blood. The CDR3 sequence is CATSDKGEWTGELFF. The CDR3 nucleotides read TGTGCCACCAGTGACAAGGGAGAGTGGACCGGGGAGCTGTTTTTT.